Sequencing of this TCR beta chain was carried out in a study of shared clonotypes between healthy human individuals (TCRdb year 2020). For the wider study: The cohort comprised two women and a few men aged 18 to 49 years. Different laboratories and diverse techniques were used to prepare libraries and sequence TCR repertoires, to increase sequencing depth and limit assay-specific biases. Blood TCR repertoires of several healthy adults were deeply sequenced to estimate repertoire size and the extent of clonotype sharing between individuals. Each donor's leukapheresis produced roughly between about 0.8 and 10 billion PBMCs. General conclusions and limits of the study: The small number of donors limited the genetic and exposure-history diversity represented. Pairwise subsampling indicated that sequencing depth was expected to affect the degree of clonotype sharing among donors. Sampling was limited to blood, and TCR repertoires in tissue likely differ from TCR repertoires in blood.

Using the deep immunoSEQ assay, multiplex PCR amplified TCR CDR3 regions from genomic DNA. Genomic DNA extracted from each cell subset was distributed evenly over all wells of several immunoSEQ 96-well plates, and each plate served as one replicate. Each replicate PCR for unsorted PBMC received roughly 300 ng genomic DNA, equal to about 30,000 T cell genomes. Ten immunoSEQ deep assay plates were used to sequence unsorted PBMC genomic DNA. The purified libraries were quantified using a Qubit 3.0 fluorometer, sized with a Bioanalyzer 2100, and then quantified again using the KAPA Library Quantification kit. A separate single-read 150-cycle Illumina NextSeq 550 flow cell was used to sequence each immunoSEQ 96-well plate. In the source study's methods: The immunoSEQ output contained only junctional sequences without quality scores, so filtering could not match that applied to full-length reads. Sequences were annotated with PyIR, a Python wrapper for IgBLAST v1.9, and V/J genes and CDR3 were assigned using IMGT germline references. Reads were removed for weak V/J assignments (E-value above 1e-6), missing CDR3, stop codons, out-of-frame junctions, or ambiguous translated residues. V3J clonotypes were defined as sequences sharing the same inferred V gene, J gene, and CDR3 amino acid sequence. The percentage overlap between two repertoires was calculated by dividing the number of shared unique clonotypes by the size of the smaller repertoire. Three approaches were used to assess repertoire richness: RTK rarefaction, the Chao1 estimator, and Recon v2.1 estimates of unobserved clonotypes. Drawn from immuneACCESS, this table holds only the in-frame rearrangements with V and J called that TCRdb kept. Clones are partly lost; checked studies trace under half to an unresolved V gene and leave the rest unexplained. V, J and clone size are those of that table, while D and trimming were read from the DNA. The sample yields 530,000 or so clones; 60% to 80% were counted once. The ten largest clones take up approximately 13% of the sample.

The donors were healthy, HIV-negative adults who had no recently reported acute infections or vaccinations. All donors were Caucasian adults living in Nashville, Tennessee, USA. For unsorted samples, tens of millions of PBMCs were counted and genomic DNA was extracted with the QIAamp DNA Blood Mini kit. Blood was obtained by leukapheresis, after which PBMCs were separated by Ficoll-Histopaque density gradient centrifugation and cryopreserved in liquid nitrogen vapor phase. To note about this clone: Its cognate antigen has yet to be identified. Relative to the germline gene, one junction end is altered; a read error may explain this.

The germline V gene gives CDR1 as SGHDT and CDR2 as YYEEEE. Counted from cysteine to phenylalanine, this CDR3 has 15 amino acids. Only CDR3 DNA is held: 45 bases, read in frame from base 1. Sequencing input: PBMCs. This chain joins TRBV5-6 to TRBJ2-7, with a weak D call of TRBD1 (5 bases match). The receptor comes from a woman in her forties in good health. Some clones in this sample may be carry-over from other donors' samples. The sequence in DNA is TGTACCAGCAGCTTGTTCGTGGCGACAGACGGCGAGCAGTACTTC. It translates to CTSSLFVATDGEQYF.